The clone carrying this T cell receptor beta chain has a count of ten or more. Antigen unknown. The data stem from a study of T cell repertoires in cytomegalovirus infection. Overall study context: Evidence of both CMV infection and a matching HLA type came from public TCR beta signatures. Overall study findings and caveats: CMV-specific TCR beta clonotypes restricted by HLA-C dominated the ex vivo response. Individuals carrying CMV plus the relevant HLA were identified by cumulative frequency of public TCR beta families.

TCRdb analysed the reads with MiXCR anew, one entry per CDR3 protein. Seen here are under 600,000 distinct CDR3 sequences, 15% to 20% observed once, and the top ten hold 20% to 30%. CDR3 length: 15 residues. V was shortened by 2 bases and J by 0 bases, with 8 bases between the two germline ends. Germline values: CDR1 SGHTA, CDR2 FQGTGA. The TCR originated in a human donor in good health (CMV status not recorded). Some clones in this sample may be carry-over from other donors' samples. The rearrangement uses TRBV7-3 and TRBJ2-1; possible D gene TRBD1, 5 bases. The sample consisted of CD8+ T cells from PBMCs. CDR3 nucleotide sequence: TGTGCCAGCAGCTTATCGACAGCCTCCTACAATGAGCAGTTCTTC. This codes for CASSLSTASYNEQFF.